A single sample gave rise to the 10 T cell receptor beta chains below, sequenced in a study of blood T cell repertoires in COVID-19. Produced via immunoSEQ multiplex PCR; TCRdb's table is partial and in-frame only. The table shows tens of thousands of clones, with over 60% occurring only once. Sequences were obtained from peripheral blood. These receptors were taken from a human donor in a cohort sampled during active COVID-19.

The V call is TRBV6-4, the J call TRBJ2-5, with TRBD2 as a possible D gene (6 bases). Germline loops: CDR1 MRHNA, CDR2 SNTAGT. V was pared by 4 bases and J by 10 bases, with 34 bases between. The CDR3 consists of 19 residues. Written as DNA, the CDR3 is TGTGCCAGCAGTGTACTCGGGAGCCAGTCCCCCCAACTCAACCAGAGCCAGTACTTC. It encodes CASSVLGSQSPQLNQSQYF.

This clone was seen a handful of times. This chain joins TRBV28 and TRBJ1-5, with D perhaps matching TRBD1 (6 bases). Trimming took 10 bases from V and 4 from J, leaving 20 bases between them. The CDR3 is made up of 15 amino acids. From germline, CDR1 is MDHEN and CDR2 SYDVKM. The CDR3 is CATLHRDIPNQPQHF. The CDR3 bases are TGTGCCACCCTCCACCGGGACATCCCAAATCAGCCCCAGCATTTT.

The V gene is TRBV28, the J gene TRBJ2-7, with D possibly matching TRBD2 (5 bases). CDR1 is MDHEN and CDR2 is SYDVKM in the germline V gene. The length of the CDR3 is 14 residues. V was pared by 6 bases and J by 0 bases, with 12 bases between. The CDR3 here is CASSRGPVSYEQYF. The CDR3 DNA follows: TGTGCCAGCAGCCGCGGGCCGGTCTCCTACGAGCAGTACTTC.

The V and J genes are TRBV21-1 and TRBJ2-1; TRBD1, the table's D call, was not compared with the DNA. TRBV21-1 is a pseudogene segment. This CDR3 contains 14 residues. This CDR3 is CASSSRHSYNEQFF. The CDR3 region has the DNA TGTGCCAGCAGCTCCCGACATTCCTACAATGAGCAGTTCTTC.

This sequence joins TRBV4-3 and TRBJ1-4; 8 bases are shared with TRBD1. CDR1 is LGHNA and CDR2 is YSLEER in the germline V gene. V shed 1 base, J shed 8 bases, and the junction held 9 bases outside the gene matches. The CDR3 is made up of 16 amino acids. CDR3 sequence: CASSQGPRDRFEKLFF. CDR3 in DNA: TGCGCCAGCAGCCAAGGCCCCCGGGACAGGTTCGAAAAACTGTTTTTT.

This clone was detected a few times. The genes are TRBV7-8 and TRBJ1-5; D is undetermined. CDR3 size: 12 residues. Germline assignment: CDR1 SGHVS and CDR2 FQNEAQ. Trimming pared 5 bases from V and 6 bases from J, leaving 8 bases between. CDR3 in DNA: TGTGCCAGCAGCCCGTTCGGTCAGCCCCAGCATTTT. Protein sequence: CASSPFGQPQHF.

The V and J genes are TRBV19 and TRBJ2-1; D gene ambiguous. The germline V gene encodes CDR1 LNHDA and CDR2 SQIVND (reference sequence). The CDR3 extends over 12 amino acids. The ends were cut back, 4 bases at V and 5 bases at J, with 6 bases in the middle. CDR3 sequence reads: CASSKQDNEQFF. Here the CDR3 DNA reads TGTGCCAGTAGTAAACAAGACAATGAGCAGTTCTTC.

The chain has TRBV10-3 and TRBJ2-1; 8 bases align to TRBD1. Losses at the gene ends were 3 bases for V and 5 bases for J; bases not matched to a gene: 24. Germline V gene lookup returns CDR1 ENHRY and CDR2 SYGVKD. The CDR3 totals 21 residues. The CDR3 here is CAISDPGQGRVRGWANNEQFF. The CDR3 nucleotides are TGTGCCATCAGTGACCCCGGACAGGGAAGGGTCCGGGGTTGGGCTAACAATGAGCAGTTCTTC.

V usage is TRBV5-5 and J usage is TRBJ2-3; TRBD1 agrees at 8 bases. The CDR3 contains 15 residues. CDR1 is SGHKS and CDR2 is YYEKEE in the germline V gene (reference sequence). Germline trimming cut 2 bases from V and 3 bases from J; bases unmatched to any gene: 5. The CDR3 DNA is TGTGCCAGCAGCTTAAACCAGGGGGCTACAGATACGCAGTATTTT. This encodes CASSLNQGATDTQYF.

This rearrangement joins TRBV4-2 to TRBJ2-1; 7 bases line up with TRBD1. J gave up 10 bases and V 0 bases, and 3 bases lay outside the gene matches. There are 13 residues in the CDR3. Germline lookup yields CDR1 LGHNA and CDR2 YNFKEQ. In DNA form, the CDR3 reads TGTGCCAGCAGCCAAGATCAGGGGGTCGAGCAGTTCTTC. Its translation is CASSQDQGVEQFF.